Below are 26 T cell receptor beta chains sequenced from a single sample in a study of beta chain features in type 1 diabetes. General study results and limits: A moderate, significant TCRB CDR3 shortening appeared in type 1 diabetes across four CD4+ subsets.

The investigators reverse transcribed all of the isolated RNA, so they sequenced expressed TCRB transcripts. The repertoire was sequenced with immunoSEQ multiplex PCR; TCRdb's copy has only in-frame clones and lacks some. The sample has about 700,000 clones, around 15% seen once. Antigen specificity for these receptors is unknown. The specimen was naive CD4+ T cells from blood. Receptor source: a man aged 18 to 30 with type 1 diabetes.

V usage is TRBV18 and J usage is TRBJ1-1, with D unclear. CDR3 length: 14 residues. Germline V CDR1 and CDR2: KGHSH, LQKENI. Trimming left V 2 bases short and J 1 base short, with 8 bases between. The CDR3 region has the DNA TGTGCCAGCTCACCAGGGTTCGAGAACACTGAAGCTTTCTTT. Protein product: CASSPGFENTEAFF.

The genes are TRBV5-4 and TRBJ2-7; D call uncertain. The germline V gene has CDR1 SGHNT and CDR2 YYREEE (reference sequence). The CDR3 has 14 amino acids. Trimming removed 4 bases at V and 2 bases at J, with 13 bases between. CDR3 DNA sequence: TGTGCCAGCAGCCACACAGATAAAGCCTACGAGCAGTACTTC. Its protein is CASSHTDKAYEQYF.

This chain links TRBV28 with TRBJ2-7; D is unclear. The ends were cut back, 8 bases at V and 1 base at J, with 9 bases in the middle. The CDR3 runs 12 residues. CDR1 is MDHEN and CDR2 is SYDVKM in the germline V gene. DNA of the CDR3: TGTGCCAGCGAGCGTGGGTCCTACGAGCAGTACTTC. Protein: CASERGSYEQYF.

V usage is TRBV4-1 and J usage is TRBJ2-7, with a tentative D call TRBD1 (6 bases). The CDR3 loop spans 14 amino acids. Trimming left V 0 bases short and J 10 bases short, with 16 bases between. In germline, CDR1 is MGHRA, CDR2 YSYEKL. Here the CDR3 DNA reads TGCGCCAGCAGCCAAGATCGGTATAGGGACACCCAGTACTTC. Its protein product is CASSQDRYRDTQYF.

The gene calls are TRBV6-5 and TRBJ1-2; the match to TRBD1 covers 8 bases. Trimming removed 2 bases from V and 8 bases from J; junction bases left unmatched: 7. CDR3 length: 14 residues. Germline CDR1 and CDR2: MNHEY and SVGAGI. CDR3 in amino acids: CASSYVGTGRGYTF. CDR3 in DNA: TGTGCCAGCAGTTACGTCGGGACAGGACGCGGCTACACCTTC.

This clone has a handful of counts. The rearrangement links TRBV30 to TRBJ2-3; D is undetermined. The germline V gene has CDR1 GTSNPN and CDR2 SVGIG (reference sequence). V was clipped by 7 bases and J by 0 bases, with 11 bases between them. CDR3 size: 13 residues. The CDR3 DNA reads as TGTGCCTTCGCCAATCCTAGCACAGATACGCAGTATTTT. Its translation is CAFANPSTDTQYF.

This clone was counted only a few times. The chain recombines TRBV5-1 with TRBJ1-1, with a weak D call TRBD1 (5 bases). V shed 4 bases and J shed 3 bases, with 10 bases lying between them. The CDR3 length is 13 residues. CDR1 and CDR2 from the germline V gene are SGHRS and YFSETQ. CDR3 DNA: TGCGCCAGCAGCCCGACAGCGGACACTGAAGCTTTCTTT. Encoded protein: CASSPTADTEAFF.

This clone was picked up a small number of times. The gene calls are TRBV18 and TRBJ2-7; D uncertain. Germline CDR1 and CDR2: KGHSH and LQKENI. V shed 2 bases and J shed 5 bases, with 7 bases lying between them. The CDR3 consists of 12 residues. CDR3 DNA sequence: TGTGCCAGCTCACCAGGAGCCGACGAGCAGTACTTC. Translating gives CASSPGADEQYF.

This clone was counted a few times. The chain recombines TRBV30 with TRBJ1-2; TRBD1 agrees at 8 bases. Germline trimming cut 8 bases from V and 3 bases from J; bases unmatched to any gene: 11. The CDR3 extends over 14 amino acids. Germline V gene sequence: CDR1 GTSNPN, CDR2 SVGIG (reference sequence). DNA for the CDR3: TGTGCCCAGGACAGGGCCGACGACTACTATGGCTACACCTTC. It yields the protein CAQDRADDYYGYTF.

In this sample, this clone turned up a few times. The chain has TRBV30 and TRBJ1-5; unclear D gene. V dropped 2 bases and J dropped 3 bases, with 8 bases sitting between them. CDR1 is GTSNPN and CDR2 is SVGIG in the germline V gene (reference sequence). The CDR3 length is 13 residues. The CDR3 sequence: CAWSRGPNQPQHF. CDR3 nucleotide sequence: TGTGCCTGGAGTCGAGGGCCCAATCAGCCCCAGCATTTT.

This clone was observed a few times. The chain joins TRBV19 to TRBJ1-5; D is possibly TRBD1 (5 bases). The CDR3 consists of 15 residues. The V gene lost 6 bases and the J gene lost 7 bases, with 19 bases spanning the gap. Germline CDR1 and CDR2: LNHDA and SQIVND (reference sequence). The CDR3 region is CASRAGLGEGQPQHF. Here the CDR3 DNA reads TGTGCCAGTAGGGCGGGACTGGGAGAGGGACAGCCCCAGCATTTT.

The CDR3 nucleotides are TGTGCCTGGACCACTAGCGGGGGCGCCCGGGGGCAGTTCTTC. This codes for CAWTTSGGARGQFF. V and J are TRBV30 and TRBJ2-1, with 11 bases matching TRBD2. Germline V gives CDR1 GTSNPN, CDR2 SVGIG (reference sequence). The CDR3 extends over 14 amino acids. The V segment lost 4 bases and the J segment 12 bases; nucleotides outside the gene matches: 11.

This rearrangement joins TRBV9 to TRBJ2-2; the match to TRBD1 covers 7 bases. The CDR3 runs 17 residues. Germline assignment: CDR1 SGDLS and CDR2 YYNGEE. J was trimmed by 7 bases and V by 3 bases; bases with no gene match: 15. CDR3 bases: TGTGCCAGCAGCGGGGACAGAACCCCGTTATTTAGCGGGGAGCTGTTTTTT. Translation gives CASSGDRTPLFSGELFF.

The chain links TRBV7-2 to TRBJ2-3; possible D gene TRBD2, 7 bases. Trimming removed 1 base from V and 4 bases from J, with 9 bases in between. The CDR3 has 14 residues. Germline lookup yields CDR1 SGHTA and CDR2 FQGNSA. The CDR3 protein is CASSLGGGPDTQYF. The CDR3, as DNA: TGTGCCAGCAGCTTAGGGGGGGGCCCAGATACGCAGTATTTT. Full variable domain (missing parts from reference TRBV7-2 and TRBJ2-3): GAGVSQSPSNKVTEKGKDVELRCDPISGHTALYWYRQSLGQGLEFLIYFQGNSAPDKSGLPSDRFSAERTGGSVSTLTIQRTQQEDSAVYLCASSLGGGPDTQYFGPGTRLTVL.

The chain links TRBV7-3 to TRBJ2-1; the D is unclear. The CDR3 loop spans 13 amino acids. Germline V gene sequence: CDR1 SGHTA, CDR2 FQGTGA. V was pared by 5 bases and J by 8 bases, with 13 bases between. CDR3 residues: CASSGRALDEQFF. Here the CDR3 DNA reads TGTGCCAGCAGCGGTCGGGCGCTTGATGAGCAGTTCTTC.

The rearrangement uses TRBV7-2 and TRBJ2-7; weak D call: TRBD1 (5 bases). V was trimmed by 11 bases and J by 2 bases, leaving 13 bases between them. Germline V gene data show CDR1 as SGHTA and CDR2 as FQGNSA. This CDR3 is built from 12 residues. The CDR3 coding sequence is TGTGCCTGCGCCGACAGTCCCTACGAGCAGTACTTC. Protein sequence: CACADSPYEQYF.

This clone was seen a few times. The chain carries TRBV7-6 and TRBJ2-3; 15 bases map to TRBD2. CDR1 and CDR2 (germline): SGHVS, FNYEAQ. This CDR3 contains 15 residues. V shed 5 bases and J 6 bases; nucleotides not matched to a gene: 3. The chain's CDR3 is CASSPGLAGGDTQYF. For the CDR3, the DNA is TGTGCCAGCAGCCCCGGACTAGCGGGGGGGGATACGCAGTATTTT. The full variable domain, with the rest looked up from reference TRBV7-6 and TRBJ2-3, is GAGVSQSPRYKVTKRGQDVALRCDPISGHVSLYWYRQALGQGPEFLTYFNYEAQQDKSGLPNDRFSAERPEGSISTLTIQRTEQRDSAMYRCASSPGLAGGDTQYFGPGTRLTVL.

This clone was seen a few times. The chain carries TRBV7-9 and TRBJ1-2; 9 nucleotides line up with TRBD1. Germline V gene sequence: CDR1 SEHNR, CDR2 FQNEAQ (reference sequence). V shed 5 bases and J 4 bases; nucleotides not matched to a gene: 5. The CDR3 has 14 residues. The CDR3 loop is CASSGQGRSYGYTF. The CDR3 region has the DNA TGTGCCAGCAGCGGACAGGGGAGGAGCTATGGCTACACCTTC.

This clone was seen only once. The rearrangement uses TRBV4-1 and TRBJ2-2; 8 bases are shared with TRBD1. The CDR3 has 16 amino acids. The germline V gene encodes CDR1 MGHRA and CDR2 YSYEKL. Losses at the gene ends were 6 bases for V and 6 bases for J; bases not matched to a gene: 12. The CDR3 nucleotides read TGCGCCAGCAGGCCTACCGGGACAGGAGGGTCCGGGGAGCTGTTTTTT. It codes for CASRPTGTGGSGELFF.

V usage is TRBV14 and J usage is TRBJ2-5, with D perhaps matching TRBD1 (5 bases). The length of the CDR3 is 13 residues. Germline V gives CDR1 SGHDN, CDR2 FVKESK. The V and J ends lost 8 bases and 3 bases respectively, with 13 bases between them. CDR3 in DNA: TGTGCCAGCCTACCAGGGCCCGAAGAGACCCAGTACTTC. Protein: CASLPGPEETQYF. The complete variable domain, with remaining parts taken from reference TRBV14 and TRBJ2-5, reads EAGVTQFPSHSVIEKGQTVTLRCDPISGHDNLYWYRRVMGKEIKFLLHFVKESKQDESGMPNNRFLAERTGGTYSTLKVQPAELEDSGVYFCASLPGPEETQYFGPGTRLLVL.

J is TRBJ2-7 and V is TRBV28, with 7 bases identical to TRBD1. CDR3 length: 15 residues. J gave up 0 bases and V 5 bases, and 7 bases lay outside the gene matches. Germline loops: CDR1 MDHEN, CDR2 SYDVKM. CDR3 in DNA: TGTGCCAGCAGTCTGACAGGGCCTATCTCCTACGAGCAGTACTTC. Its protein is CASSLTGPISYEQYF.

Here the CDR3 reads CASSLYPGRGYTF. CDR3 DNA sequence: TGTGCCAGCAGTTTATACCCAGGGAGGGGCTACACCTTC. V is TRBV28 and J is TRBJ1-2, with D perhaps matching TRBD1 (5 bases). Trimming stripped 1 base from V and 8 bases from J, with 11 bases between. Looked up from germline, CDR1 is MDHEN and CDR2 is SYDVKM. This CDR3 spans 13 amino acids.

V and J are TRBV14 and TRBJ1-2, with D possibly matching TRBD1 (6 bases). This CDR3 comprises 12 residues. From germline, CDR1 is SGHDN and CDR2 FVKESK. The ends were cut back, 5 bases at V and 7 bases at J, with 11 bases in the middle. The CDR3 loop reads CASSSQGGGYTF. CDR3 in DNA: TGTGCCAGCAGCTCACAGGGAGGTGGCTACACCTTC.

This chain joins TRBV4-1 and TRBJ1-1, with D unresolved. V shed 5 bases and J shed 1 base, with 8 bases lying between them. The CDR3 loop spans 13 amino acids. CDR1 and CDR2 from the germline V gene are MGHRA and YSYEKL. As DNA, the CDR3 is TGCGCCAGCAGCAGGCTGCCGAACACTGAAGCTTTCTTT. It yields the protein CASSRLPNTEAFF.

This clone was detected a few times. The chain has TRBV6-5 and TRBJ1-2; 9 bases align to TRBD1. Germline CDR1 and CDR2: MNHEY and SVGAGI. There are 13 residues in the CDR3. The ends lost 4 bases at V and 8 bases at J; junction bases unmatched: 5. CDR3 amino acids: CASSSGQGWGYTF. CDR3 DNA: TGTGCCAGCAGTTCCGGACAGGGGTGGGGCTACACCTTC.

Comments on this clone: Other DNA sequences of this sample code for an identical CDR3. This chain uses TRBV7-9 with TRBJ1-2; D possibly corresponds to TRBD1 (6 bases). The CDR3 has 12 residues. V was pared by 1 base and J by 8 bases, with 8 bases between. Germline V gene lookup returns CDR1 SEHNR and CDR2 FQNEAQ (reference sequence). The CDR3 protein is CASSLGGGGYTF. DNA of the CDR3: TGTGCCAGCAGCTTAGGTGGGGGCGGCTACACCTTC.